This T cell receptor beta chain was identified during a study of blood T cell repertoires in COVID-19. Study overall: There were acute and convalescent COVID-19 samples, and they came from the United States, Italy and Spain.

Participant ages covered roughly 18 to 89 years across about two dozen US areas. Self-reported history from a screening survey and questionnaire set each donor's cohort. Among Cohort 3 donors, those recovered had two negative PCRs, clearance, or symptom resolution. Profiled with immunoSEQ multiplex PCR; TCRdb holds only in-frame clones, not every one. The table records about 300,000 clones, 70% to 90% of them present only once. CDR3 length: 11 amino acids. V was clipped by 1 base and J by 12 bases, with 9 bases between them. What was sequenced was PBMCs or T cells enriched from blood (not recorded which). This clonotype originated in a woman under 30 who had recovered from COVID-19. The chain has TRBV12-3 or TRBV12-4 and TRBJ1-1, with D unresolved. DNA of the CDR3: TGTGCCAGCAGTTTAGGGGCCAGCCCTTTCTTT. It encodes CASSLGASPFF.